Presented here are 24 T cell receptor beta chains from one specimen sequenced in a study of regulatory T cells in long-lasting Graves disease. The time point: newly diagnosed GD, antithyroid drugs for less than 3 months. The TCR library was prepared using RNA isolated from PBMCs. According to the study, TCR beta libraries were built with iRepertoire HTBI primers and CDR3-region Arm-PCR. TCRdb passed the multiplex PCR reads through MiXCR, listing each CDR3 protein once. The sample yields 200,000 to 250,000 distinct CDR3 sequences, roughly 19% seen once. These data were also reused for a study on T cells in Graves' hyperthyroidism and ophthalmopathy.

Specimen: peripheral blood mononuclear cells (PBMCs), collected at new diagnosis, from a patient treated with antithyroid drugs. These receptors were obtained from a woman in her thirties with Graves disease.

As concerns this clonotype: Lacking the conserved final phenylalanine or tryptophan, this CDR3 likely reflects a read error. This chain uses TRBV4-1 with TRBJ2-1; D unclear. Between the trimmed V and J ends, which lost 5 bases and 1 base, there was a span of 6 bases. This CDR3 has 13 amino acids. Germline values: CDR1 MGHRA, CDR2 YSYEKL. CDR3 region: CASSSDSYNEQFL. The CDR3 DNA follows: TGCGCCAGCAGCTCGGATTCCTACAATGAGCAGTTCTTA.

The V call is TRBV28, the J call TRBJ2-1, with 8 nucleotides matching TRBD2. Losses at the gene ends were 4 bases for V and 9 bases for J; bases not matched to a gene: 8. The CDR3 sequence is 14 residues long. From germline, CDR1 is MDHEN and CDR2 SYDVKM. The CDR3 DNA is TGTGCCAGCAGTTCGAGCGGGAGCCCAAGTGAGCAGTTCTTC. The encoded protein is CASSSSGSPSEQFF.

This clonotype was observed many times. This chain connects TRBV5-1 to TRBJ2-7; tentatively, D is TRBD2 (6 bases). The germline V and J ends were trimmed by 5 bases and 4 bases, with 13 bases remaining between them. Per the germline V gene, CDR1 is SGHRS and CDR2 is YFSETQ. The CDR3 length is 13 residues. CDR3 amino acids: CASSTGSPYEQYF. CDR3 sequence (DNA): TGCGCCAGCAGTACCGGGAGCCCTTACGAGCAGTACTTC. The variable domain in full, completed from reference TRBV5-1 and TRBJ2-7, reads KAGVTQTPRYLIKTRGQQVTLSCSPISGHRSVSWYQQTPGQGLQFLFEYFSETQRNKGNFPGRFSGRQFSNSRSEMNVSTLELGDSALYLCASSTGSPYEQYFGPGTRLTVT.

Notes on this clonotype: A much larger clone is a single base away; this may be a read error. The chain joins TRBV11-2 to TRBJ2-1; D unresolved. Germline CDR1 is SGHAT and CDR2 is FQNNGV. Trimming cost V 4 bases and J 10 bases, with 14 bases left between them. The CDR3 is made up of 13 amino acids. The CDR3 bases are TGTGCCAGCAGCTCGCGACCGTCCTACGAGCAGTTCTTC. Translation: CASSSRPSYEQFF.

The V gene is TRBV5-1, the J gene TRBJ2-5, with 12 nucleotides matching TRBD2. V dropped 1 base and J dropped 5; count of bases not matched to a gene: 9. The CDR3 runs to 17 residues. From germline, CDR1 is SGHRS and CDR2 YFSETQ. For the CDR3, the DNA is TGCGCCAGCAGCTTGATACTAGCGGGAGGTAGAGGGGAGACCCAGTACTTC. Translation: CASSLILAGGRGETQYF.

This clonotype was seen many times. This chain connects TRBV2 to TRBJ2-1, with 13 bases matching TRBD2. Germline V gives CDR1 SNHLY, CDR2 FYNNEI. After removal of 9 bases from V and 9 bases from J, the junction contained 8 bases not matched to a gene. The CDR3 spans 14 residues. The CDR3 loop is CASTGTSGMGEQFF. The CDR3 region has the DNA TGTGCCAGTACCGGGACTAGCGGGATGGGTGAGCAGTTCTTC.

The sample holds many counts of this clonotype. The chain has TRBV20-1 and TRBJ2-5; no clear D. The germline V gene encodes CDR1 DFQATT and CDR2 SNEGSKA (reference sequence). V was cut by 1 base and J by 0 bases, with 6 bases left in between. The CDR3 length is 13 residues. The CDR3 nucleotides read TGCAGTGCTAGAGTCCCACACCAAGAGACCCAGTACTTC. It specifies CSARVPHQETQYF.

This clonotype was detected many times. At one of its ends the junction is not consistent with the germline gene, which may arise from a read error. V and J are TRBV12-3 or TRBV12-4 and TRBJ1-1, with D perhaps matching TRBD1 (6 bases). CDR3 length: 13 amino acids. The CDR3 sequence is CASKGTTNAEAFF. CDR3 DNA: TGTGCCAGCAAGGGGACAACGAACGCTGAAGCTTTCTTT.

This clonotype occurred a few times. V gene TRBV29-1 combines with J gene TRBJ2-7; 8 nucleotides align to TRBD1. The CDR3 loop spans 13 amino acids. Germline trimming cut 5 bases from V and 2 bases from J; bases unmatched to any gene: 5. Germline V CDR1 and CDR2: SQVTM, ANQGSEA. The CDR3: CSVMTGDTYEQYF. The CDR3 DNA sequence: TGCAGCGTTATGACAGGGGACACCTACGAGCAGTACTTC.

This clonotype occurred many times. V and J are TRBV28 and TRBJ1-5; no clear D. Germline values: CDR1 MDHEN, CDR2 SYDVKM. V was trimmed by 4 bases and J by 0 bases, leaving 13 bases between them. The CDR3 has 16 amino acids. In DNA, the CDR3 is TGTGCCAGCAGTTACTACAGAGCCCTTAGCAATCAGCCCCAGCATTTT. This codes for CASSYYRALSNQPQHF.

In its sample, this clonotype was seen many times. This chain uses TRBV6-5 with TRBJ1-1; D is unresolved. The CDR3 sequence is 13 residues long. CDR1 and CDR2 from the germline V gene are MNHEY and SVGAGI. V was pared by 2 bases and J by 7 bases, with 11 bases between. The CDR3 DNA sequence: TGTGCCAGCAGTTACGGCAGGATAAATGAAGCTTTCTTT. Its protein is CASSYGRINEAFF.

The sample holds a few counts of this clonotype. The chain recombines TRBV6-1 with TRBJ2-1; 8 nucleotides line up with TRBD2. Germline CDR1 is MNHNS and CDR2 is SASEGT. CDR3 length equals 13 residues. V shed 8 bases and J 13 bases; nucleotides not matched to a gene: 13. The CDR3 nucleotides read TGTGCCAGCGGCCAGCGGGGGACCGGGGGTCAGTTCTTC. Protein product: CASGQRGTGGQFF.

This sequence joins TRBV3-1 and TRBJ2-6; perhaps TRBD1 as D (6 bases). CDR1 and CDR2 from the germline V gene are LGHDT and YNNKEL (reference sequence). The CDR3 is 18 residues long. Trimming pared 4 bases from V and 2 bases from J, leaving 18 bases between. CDR3 in DNA: TGTGCCAGCAGCCGCCGGACAGCCCCCAATGCTGGGGCCAACGTCCTGACTTTC. It is translated as CASSRRTAPNAGANVLTF.

A note on this clonotype: Given a much more abundant clone one base away, this may be a read error. V usage is TRBV27 and J usage is TRBJ2-5; D is ambiguous. Per the germline V gene, CDR1 is MNHEY and CDR2 is SMNVEV (reference sequence). CDR3 length equals 9 residues. CDR3 in amino acids: CASTEPQYF. The CDR3 DNA is TGTGCCAGCACAGAGCCCCAGTACTTC.

The chain recombines TRBV28 with TRBJ1-1; the D gene is possibly TRBD1 (5 bases). This CDR3 spans 15 amino acids. The V gene's germline CDR1 is MDHEN and CDR2 SYDVKM. Trimming pared 5 bases from V and 1 base from J, leaving 14 bases between. The CDR3 protein is CASSEGRITNTEAFF. The CDR3 DNA reads as TGTGCCAGCAGTGAGGGACGGATCACGAACACTGAAGCTTTCTTT.

Many counts were recorded for this clonotype. CDR3 protein: CASCRDSGVDSPLHF. CDR3 bases: TGTGCCAGTTGCCGGGACTCGGGGGTGGATTCACCCCTCCACTTT. The genes are TRBV28 and TRBJ1-6, with D possibly TRBD1 on 5 matching bases. V lost 9 bases and J lost 8, with 20 bases in between. Germline V gene sequence: CDR1 MDHEN, CDR2 SYDVKM. CDR3 size: 15 residues.

Details on this clonotype: Given a much more abundant clone one base away, this may be a read error. This sequence joins TRBV9 and TRBJ2-1, with 8 bases matching TRBD2. The CDR3 runs 16 residues. Germline CDR1 and CDR2: SGDLS and YYNGEE. The CDR3 sequence: CASSVSVAGMDNEKFF. For the CDR3, the DNA is TGTGCCAGCAGCGTGTCAGTAGCGGGAATGGACAATGAGAAGTTCTTC.

This clonotype was observed at least ten times. The chain couples TRBV5-1 to TRBJ2-2; TRBD1 might be the D (6 bases). Germline values: CDR1 SGHRS, CDR2 YFSETQ. The CDR3 is made up of 16 amino acids. The V end was cut by 0 bases, the J end by 3 bases, with 12 bases between. CDR3 residues: CASSLVQGSYTGELFF. The CDR3, as DNA: TGCGCCAGCAGCTTGGTCCAGGGGTCATACACCGGGGAGCTGTTTTTT.

There are many counts of this clonotype. This rearrangement joins TRBV20-1 to TRBJ2-1; 12 bases line up with TRBD2. The CDR3 extends over 17 amino acids. The germline gives CDR1 DFQATT, CDR2 SNEGSKA (reference sequence). Unmatched junction bases numbered 12, after V lost 3 bases and J lost 6 bases. CDR3 DNA: TGCAGTGCTAGGCCTTCTAGCGGGGGGGATTGGATCAATGAGCAGTTCTTC. This sequence encodes CSARPSSGGDWINEQFF.

Many counts were recorded for this clonotype. This sequence joins TRBV29-1 and TRBJ1-4; tentatively, D is TRBD1 (5 bases). The CDR3 contains 15 residues. The V end was cut by 0 bases, the J end by 2 bases, with 10 bases between. In germline, CDR1 is SQVTM, CDR2 ANQGSEA. The CDR3 here is CSVEDYGGTNEKLFF. The CDR3 DNA follows: TGCAGCGTTGAAGATTACGGGGGTACTAATGAAAAACTGTTTTTT. Full variable domain (missing parts from reference TRBV29-1 and TRBJ1-4): SAVISQKPSRDICQRGTSLTIQCQVDSQVTMMFWYRQQPGQSLTLIATANQGSEATYESGFVIDKFPISRPNLTFSTLTVSNMSPEDSSIYLCSVEDYGGTNEKLFFGSGTQLSVL.

This clonotype has ten or more counts. Here the CDR3 reads CASSVDYDPYNEQFF. CDR3 coding DNA: TGTGCCAGCAGTGTTGACTACGATCCCTACAATGAGCAGTTCTTC. V gene TRBV2 combines with J gene TRBJ2-1, with D perhaps TRBD2 (5 bases). CDR1 and CDR2 (germline): SNHLY, FYNNEI. V lost 4 bases, J lost 2 bases, and 12 bases lay in between. CDR3 length: 15 residues.

This clonotype was counted many times. The chain recombines TRBV10-2 with TRBJ2-5; 14 bases are shared with TRBD2. This CDR3 comprises 20 residues. Germline CDR1 and CDR2: WSHSY and SAAADI. Trimming took 2 bases from V and 5 from J; bases not matched to a gene: 16. The CDR3 reads CASSERGLAGASRIKETQYF. CDR3 in DNA: TGCGCCAGCAGTGAGAGGGGACTAGCGGGGGCGTCACGGATAAAGGAGACCCAGTACTTC.

In its sample, this clonotype was seen many times. V usage is TRBV2 and J usage is TRBJ2-7; weak D call: TRBD2 (6 bases). The length of the CDR3 is 13 residues. The germline V gene encodes CDR1 SNHLY and CDR2 FYNNEI. The V end was cut by 3 bases, the J end by 7 bases, with 13 bases between. In DNA form, the CDR3 reads TGTGCCAGCAGTGAGCCAGGGACTTGGGAGCAGTACTTC. Translating gives CASSEPGTWEQYF.

Only a few counts were recorded for this clonotype. V usage is TRBV5-1 and J usage is TRBJ1-3; unclear D gene. The CDR3 runs 15 residues. V was trimmed by 2 bases and J by 1 base, leaving 10 bases between them. The germline gives CDR1 SGHRS, CDR2 YFSETQ. Written as DNA, the CDR3 is TGCGCCAGCAGCTTCGAGGATCCTTCTGGAAACACCATATATTTT. Protein: CASSFEDPSGNTIYF.